This TCR beta chain was captured by sequencing in a study of cytomegalovirus exposure and HLA in healthy donors. Findings of the study overall: It was found in a later analysis that first-cohort TCR clusters tended to co-occur in the approximately 120 validation repertoires.

Method: immunoSEQ multiplex PCR; TCRdb's copy keeps in-frame clones and lacks some. Of some 240,000 clones detected, 70% to 90% appear once; the ten largest clones hold over 0.95%. Per germline, CDR1 MNHEY and CDR2 SMNVEV (reference sequence). The junction had 10 bases not matched to a gene; V was cut back by 5 bases and J by 9 bases. CDR3 length equals 16 residues. With respect to this clone: Its target is not known.

The TCR originated in a woman under 40 in good health and CMV-seropositive. V and J are TRBV27 and TRBJ2-1, with 13 bases identical to TRBD2. Material for sequencing was PBMCs. CDR3: CASSGRTSGRYTEQFF. The DNA of the CDR3 is TGTGCCAGCAGTGGAAGGACTAGCGGGAGATATACTGAGCAGTTCTTC.